One sample yielded the 25 T cell receptor beta chains listed below, sequenced in a study of blood T cell repertoires in COVID-19. Method: immunoSEQ multiplex PCR; TCRdb's copy keeps in-frame clones and lacks some. The sample yields 150,000 or so clones, 80% to 90% seen once. Sequencing was carried out using peripheral blood. All receptors come from a human donor with acute or convalescent COVID-19. The donor label of this sample is uncertain.

The gene calls are TRBV6-1 and TRBJ2-1, with 8 bases fitting TRBD1. With V trimmed by 2 bases and J by 6 bases, 9 bases remained unmatched. The CDR3 runs to 16 residues. Germline loops: CDR1 MNHNS, CDR2 SASEGT. The CDR3 coding sequence is TGTGCCAGCAGTGAACTGAGACTCACAGGGGGCAATGAGCAGTTCTTC. Residues: CASSELRLTGGNEQFF.

The rearrangement joins TRBV2 to TRBJ2-1; a weak D match, TRBD2 (6 bases). CDR1 SNHLY and CDR2 FYNNEI come from the germline V gene. Trimming shortened V by 8 bases and J by 0 bases, and 11 bases separated the two germline ends. CDR3 length equals 14 residues. The CDR3: CASEAGSSYNEQFF. The CDR3 DNA follows: TGTGCCAGCGAGGCGGGAAGCTCCTACAATGAGCAGTTCTTC.

V and J are TRBV19 and TRBJ2-1, with 10 nucleotides matching TRBD1. J lost 6 bases, V lost 6 bases, and 8 bases had no gene match. CDR3 length equals 15 residues. Germline values: CDR1 LNHDA, CDR2 SQIVND (reference sequence). CDR3 region: CASRSDRGLSNEQFF. The CDR3 DNA reads TGTGCCAGTAGGTCTGACAGGGGGCTAAGCAATGAGCAGTTCTTC.

In nucleotides, the CDR3 is TGTGCCGGAGGGGGCCGGTCGAGCCGAGAGAACACTGAAGCTTTCTTT. This sequence encodes CAGGGRSSRENTEAFF. V usage is TRBV30 and J usage is TRBJ1-1; 7 positions agree with TRBD1. Germline V gene sequence: CDR1 GTSNPN, CDR2 SVGIG (reference sequence). With 8 bases clipped from V and 1 base from J, the junction kept 16 bases outside the gene matches. The CDR3 has 16 amino acids. The full variable domain, its missing parts supplied by reference TRBV30 and TRBJ1-1, is SQTIHQWPATLVQPVGSPLSLECTVEGTSNPNLYWYRQAAGRGLQLLFYSVGIGQISSEVPQNLSASRPQDRQFILSSKKLLLSDSGFYLCAGGGRSSRENTEAFFGQGTRLTVV.

This clone showed up just once. This rearrangement joins TRBV2 to TRBJ2-7; 10 nucleotides agree with TRBD2. V trimming: 7 bases; J trimming: 3 bases; junction bases outside the gene matches: 6. Germline values: CDR1 SNHLY, CDR2 FYNNEI. The CDR3 runs 14 residues. CDR3 in amino acids: CASKLAGDFYEQYV. The DNA of the CDR3 is TGTGCCAGCAAGCTAGCGGGGGATTTCTACGAGCAGTACGTC.

The chain joins TRBV19 to TRBJ2-5; tentative D call: TRBD1 (5 bases). V dropped 3 bases and J dropped 3 bases, with 14 bases sitting between them. CDR3 length equals 15 residues. Germline CDR1 LNHDA, CDR2 SQIVND (reference sequence). The CDR3 loop is CASSIGRAGKETQYF. CDR3 DNA: TGTGCCAGTAGTATCGGAAGGGCAGGGAAAGAGACCCAGTACTTC.

This sequence joins TRBV13 and TRBJ2-1, with D possibly matching TRBD2 (6 bases). The germline V gene encodes CDR1 PRHDT and CDR2 FYEKMQ (reference sequence). This CDR3 is 11 amino acids long. The V end lost 3 bases, the J end lost 12 bases, and 9 bases lay between the germline ends. The CDR3 DNA reads TGTGCCAGCAGCTTCGGGGGACTGCAGTTCTTC. This translates into CASSFGGLQFF.

The chain has TRBV5-6 and TRBJ2-7; 11 nucleotides line up with TRBD2. The CDR3 is made up of 14 amino acids. The junction had 3 bases not matched to a gene; V was cut back by 0 bases and J by 7 bases. Looked up from germline, CDR1 is SGHDT and CDR2 is YYEEEE. CDR3 DNA: TGTGCCAGCAGCTTGGTCGGGACTAGCGGAGAGCAGTACGTC. It translates to CASSLVGTSGEQYV.

This clone came up once. The genes are TRBV19 and TRBJ2-6, with a tentative D call TRBD1 (6 bases). The length of the CDR3 is 15 residues. Germline V gene data show CDR1 as LNHDA and CDR2 as SQIVND (reference sequence). V lost 8 bases, J lost 3 bases, and 14 bases lay in between. The chain's CDR3 is CASGLQGLGANVLTF. The CDR3 DNA reads as TGTGCCAGTGGTCTTCAGGGGCTTGGGGCCAACGTCCTGACTTTC.

The chain recombines TRBV10-2 with TRBJ1-5; 8 positions match TRBD1. J was trimmed by 0 bases and V by 1 base; bases with no gene match: 5. This CDR3 has 17 residues. Germline CDR1 reads WSHSY; CDR2 reads SAAADI. The CDR3 DNA follows: TGCGCCAGCAGTGAGTACAGGGGGGATCTTAGCAATCAGCCCCAGCATTTT. This codes for CASSEYRGDLSNQPQHF.

The rearrangement uses TRBV7-3 and TRBJ2-2, with TRBD1 matching over 8 bases. The V gene's germline CDR1 is SGHTA and CDR2 FQGTGA. The CDR3 totals 14 residues. Trimming cost V 6 bases and J 6 bases; bases outside gene matches: 6. The CDR3 bases are TGTGCCAGCAGGGCCCCAGGGGGCCCCGGGGAGCTGTTTTTT. It codes for CASRAPGGPGELFF.

This chain joins TRBV27 and TRBJ2-1, with 7 bases matching TRBD2. Trimming took 3 bases from V and 2 from J; bases not matched to a gene: 4. The germline V gene has CDR1 MNHEY and CDR2 SMNVEV (reference sequence). The CDR3 extends over 15 amino acids. The CDR3 protein is CASSFSGSPYNEQFF. The CDR3 DNA follows: TGTGCCAGCAGTTTTAGCGGGTCTCCCTACAATGAGCAGTTCTTC.

The chain couples TRBV5-1 to TRBJ2-5, with 7 bases that match TRBD1. The V segment lost 4 bases and the J segment 5 bases; nucleotides outside the gene matches: 5. There are 13 residues in the CDR3. Germline CDR1 is SGHRS and CDR2 is YFSETQ. The CDR3 sequence: CASSEGARETQYF. The CDR3 DNA is TGCGCCAGCAGCGAGGGGGCTCGGGAGACCCAGTACTTC.

This clone occurred a few times. The V gene is TRBV6-2 or TRBV6-3, the J gene TRBJ1-5; D perhaps matches TRBD1 (6 bases). The CDR3 contains 15 residues. V was clipped by 0 bases and J by 4 bases, with 10 bases between them. Germline-derived CDR1 and CDR2 are MNHEY and SVGEGT. This chain's CDR3 is CASSYSQGRNQPQHF. CDR3 nucleotides: TGTGCCAGCAGTTACTCACAGGGTAGAAATCAGCCCCAGCATTTT.

This chain connects TRBV3-1 (or the pseudogene TRBV3-2) to TRBJ1-3; D not certain. The CDR3 consists of 15 residues. Germline V CDR1 and CDR2: LGHDT, YNNKEL (reference sequence). V was shortened by 4 bases and J by 0 bases, with 10 bases between the two germline ends. The DNA for the CDR3 is TGTGCCAGCAGCCCGCAGGCCCACTCTGGAAACACCATATATTTT. Translated, it gives CASSPQAHSGNTIYF.

The rearrangement links TRBV19 to TRBJ2-1, with TRBD2 identical over 10 bases. Germline V lookup: CDR1 LNHDA, CDR2 SQIVND (reference sequence). The CDR3 runs to 15 residues. V lost 7 bases and J lost 5; bases outside the gene matches: 8. The CDR3 reads CASKAWSGGDNEQFF. Written as DNA, the CDR3 is TGTGCCAGTAAGGCTTGGAGCGGGGGGGACAATGAGCAGTTCTTC.

V gene TRBV19 combines with J gene TRBJ1-2; D possibly corresponds to TRBD1 (5 bases). Trimming removed 7 bases at V and 2 bases at J, with 23 bases between. From germline, CDR1 is LNHDA and CDR2 SQIVND (reference sequence). This CDR3 is 17 amino acids long. The CDR3 region is CASNDPRDLGSNYGYTF. The DNA of the CDR3 is TGTGCCAGTAATGACCCTAGGGACTTGGGATCAAACTATGGCTACACCTTC. The whole variable domain, filled in from reference TRBV19 and TRBJ1-2, reads DGGITQSPKYLFRKEGQNVTLSCEQNLNHDAMYWYRQDPGQGLRLIYYSQIVNDFQKGDIAEGYSVSREKKESFPLTVTSAQKNPTAFYLCASNDPRDLGSNYGYTFGSGTRLTVV.

J is TRBJ2-3 and V is TRBV3-1 (or the pseudogene TRBV3-2); D is unclear. The CDR3 is 15 residues long. Trimming left V 4 bases short and J 6 bases short, with 17 bases between. Germline V gene lookup returns CDR1 LGHDT and CDR2 YNNKEL (reference sequence). The CDR3, as DNA: TGTGCCAGCAGCCCTTTACCAAGTTCCAGGGATACGCAGTATTTT. This codes for CASSPLPSSRDTQYF.

This chain connects TRBV30 to TRBJ2-5; 7 nucleotides match TRBD1. The CDR3 is 15 amino acids. Per germline, CDR1 GTSNPN and CDR2 SVGIG (reference sequence). The J segment lost 2 bases and the V segment lost 2 bases, leaving 8 bases of the junction unmatched. CDR3 DNA sequence: TGTGCCTGGAGTAGGGACAGATTTCTACAAGAGACCCAGTACTTC. Its protein is CAWSRDRFLQETQYF.

The chain joins TRBV4-1 to TRBJ1-5; no firm D call. This CDR3 comprises 16 residues. Trimming shortened V by 1 base and J by 3 bases, and 13 bases separated the two germline ends. Germline CDR1 is MGHRA and CDR2 is YSYEKL. As DNA, the CDR3 is TGCGCCAGCAGCCAAGTACAGCCAACCATCAATCAGCCCCAGCATTTT. Its translation: CASSQVQPTINQPQHF.

The chain uses TRBV20-1 and TRBJ1-1, with D unresolved. V was clipped by 3 bases and J by 5 bases, with 16 bases between them. The CDR3 consists of 14 residues. CDR1 is DFQATT and CDR2 is SNEGSKA in the germline V gene (reference sequence). The CDR3 is CSASRGQRETEAFF. The CDR3 coding sequence is TGCAGTGCTAGTCGAGGCCAGAGGGAAACTGAAGCTTTCTTT.

CDR3 residues: CASSTRQGAAGNIQYF. CDR3 DNA: TGTGCCAGTAGTACCCGACAGGGGGCCGCCGGAAACATTCAGTACTTC. V usage is TRBV19 and J usage is TRBJ2-4, with 10 bases that match TRBD1. The CDR3 extends over 16 amino acids. J lost 6 bases, V lost 4 bases, and 9 bases had no gene match. Germline V gene sequence: CDR1 LNHDA, CDR2 SQIVND (reference sequence).

The sample holds a few counts of this clone. This chain uses TRBV19 with TRBJ1-2, with a possible D match to TRBD1 (5 bases). This CDR3 spans 16 amino acids. V gave up 5 bases and J gave up 3 bases, with 19 bases separating them. Germline CDR1 LNHDA, CDR2 SQIVND (reference sequence). Here the CDR3 reads CASSVGWGTTDYGYTF. The CDR3 DNA follows: TGTGCCAGTAGTGTAGGGTGGGGAACGACAGACTATGGCTACACCTTC.

This chain uses TRBV5-1 with TRBJ2-5, with D perhaps matching TRBD2 (6 bases). Germline lookup yields CDR1 SGHRS and CDR2 YFSETQ. The CDR3 is 15 amino acids. The V end was cut by 7 bases, the J end by 1 base, with 17 bases between. CDR3 coding DNA: TGCGCCAGCCGCACCTCCCGGGGGATCCAAGAGACCCAGTACTTC. It translates to CASRTSRGIQETQYF.

V is TRBV7-9 and J is TRBJ1-2; tentative D call: TRBD1 (6 bases). The V end lost 4 bases, the J end lost 10 bases, and 10 bases lay between the germline ends. Germline CDR1 SEHNR, CDR2 FQNEAQ (reference sequence). The CDR3 has 11 amino acids. The CDR3 sequence is CASSSRTDYTF. CDR3 in DNA: TGTGCCAGCAGCTCCAGGACAGACTACACCTTC.